The rows below give T cell receptor beta chains drawn from one sample of a study of blood T cell repertoires in COVID-19. Repertoires were generated with immunoSEQ multiplex PCR, while TCRdb's copy carries only in-frame clones and drops some. The sample contains fewer than 350,000 clones, 65% to 90% of which appear only once. The sample taken for sequencing was peripheral blood. The receptors stem from a human donor in a cohort sampled during active COVID-19. Both conserved end residues are part of each CDR3.

CDR3aa	v_gene	j_gene
CASSERGSGVYNPVFYEQYF	TRBV6-1	TRBJ2-7
CASTRKATVRDEAFF	TRBV6-5	TRBJ1-1
CASSVGGVSPDTQYF	TRBV9	TRBJ2-3
CASSPPGYNEQFF	TRBV11-3	TRBJ2-1
CASSPRGAGRNQPQHF	TRBV18	TRBJ1-5
CASRDSKNEKLFF	TRBV12-3/TRBV12-4	TRBJ1-4
CASSLASGGIHEQYF	TRBV7-2	TRBJ2-7
CATSDFSGWRGYEQYF	TRBV24-1	TRBJ2-7
CASSQARQGGGYTF	TRBV14	TRBJ1-2
CASSQGSGGITEAFF	TRBV4-1	TRBJ1-1
CASSFGTGDNSPLHF	TRBV5-4	TRBJ1-6
CASSLGTVNQPQHF	TRBV7-2	TRBJ1-5
CSVSVQGGLHEQYF	TRBV29-1	TRBJ2-7
CASSYEVNTEAFF	TRBV6-5	TRBJ1-1
CASSYRPEALGNEQFF	TRBV6-5	TRBJ2-1
CASSQEGQGLPNTIYF	TRBV4-1	TRBJ1-3
CSASQGGANTGELFF	TRBV20-1	TRBJ2-2
CASSSHRGTYRYNEQFF	TRBV7-9	TRBJ2-1
CASSSSNKDIGYTF	TRBV9	TRBJ1-2
CASSFGTGANSPLHF	TRBV5-1	TRBJ1-6
CASSPTQTGRGFTEAFF	TRBV19	TRBJ1-1
CASMVRAGGHYGYTF	TRBV19	TRBJ1-2
CASSPTSTTYGTGEFEQYF	TRBV18	TRBJ2-7
CASSVGPRQMNTEAFF	TRBV9	TRBJ1-1
CASNPGRTGQETQYF	TRBV7-8	TRBJ2-5
CASSGDRVSYNEQFF	TRBV5-1	TRBJ2-1
CASSLLLAEPSTDTQYF	TRBV5-6	TRBJ2-3
CASSLGTSSQGTQYF	TRBV5-1	TRBJ2-5
CASSPVRDRDEQYF	TRBV7-3	TRBJ2-7
CASSARGLNTEAFF	TRBV3-1/TRBV3-2	TRBJ1-1
CASSLYYSAGELFF	TRBV7-9	TRBJ2-2
CASRASNQPQHF	TRBV6-5	TRBJ1-5
CATSYKRGGSNEQFF	TRBV10-2	TRBJ2-1
CASSLATGTYNEQFF	TRBV7-6	TRBJ2-1
CASTKNTYSRGTDTQYF	TRBV11-3	TRBJ2-3
CASSLVGTGDEQFF	TRBV7-2	TRBJ2-1
CAWSLGTNSNQPQHF	TRBV30	TRBJ1-5
CASSLRGDTQYF	TRBV5-4	TRBJ2-3
CASSYGQDAYEQYF	TRBV6-5	TRBJ2-7
CASSSGLARNEQFF	TRBV5-4	TRBJ2-1
CASRPSGATYEQYF	TRBV14	TRBJ2-7
CASSWTGNGYTF	TRBV27	TRBJ1-2
CAWATGEGQPQHF	TRBV30	TRBJ1-5
CASSFSMSSYEQYF	TRBV6-5	TRBJ2-7
CASSFRTGRNTEAFF	TRBV11-2	TRBJ1-1
CASSLPGQPYNEQFF	TRBV11-3	TRBJ2-1
CSASQQGAHNTGELFF	TRBV20-1	TRBJ2-2
CASSDIGTEIEAFF	TRBV2	TRBJ1-1